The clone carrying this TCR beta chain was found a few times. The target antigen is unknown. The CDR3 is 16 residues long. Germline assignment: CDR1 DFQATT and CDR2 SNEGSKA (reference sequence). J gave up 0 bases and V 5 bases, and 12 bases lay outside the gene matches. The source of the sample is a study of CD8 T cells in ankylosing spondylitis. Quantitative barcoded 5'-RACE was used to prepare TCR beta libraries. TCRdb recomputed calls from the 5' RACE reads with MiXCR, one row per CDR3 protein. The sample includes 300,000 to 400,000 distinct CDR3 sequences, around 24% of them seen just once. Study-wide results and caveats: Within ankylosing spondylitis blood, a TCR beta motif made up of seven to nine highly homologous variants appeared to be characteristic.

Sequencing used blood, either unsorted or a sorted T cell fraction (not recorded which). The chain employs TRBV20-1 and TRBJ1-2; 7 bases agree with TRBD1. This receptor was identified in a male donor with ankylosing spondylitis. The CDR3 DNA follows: TGCAGTGCTCCTCCGGACAGGAGCTCGGCTAACTATGGCTACACCTTC. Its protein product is CSAPPDRSSANYGYTF.